This record looks at one TCR beta chain sequence and its context. Its matching antigen is unknown. The sample is drawn from a study of T cell repertoires in cytomegalovirus infection. Study-level background: It can be stated that public TCR beta signatures indicated CMV infection as well as a matching HLA type.

TCRdb used MiXCR to reprocess the reads, holding one entry per CDR3 protein. Seen here are 560,000 or so distinct CDR3 sequences, 15% to 20% observed once, and the top ten hold under 30%. Trimming cost V 2 bases and J 0 bases, with 8 bases left between them. The CDR3 sequence is 14 residues long. CDR1 and CDR2 (germline): LGHDT, YNNKEL (reference sequence). The study, taken as a whole, reports: CMV-specific TCR beta clonotypes restricted by HLA-C were the ones dominating the ex vivo response.

Specimen: CD8+ T cells from PBMCs. The source is a human donor in good health (CMV status not recorded). Some clones in this sample may be carry-over from other donors' samples. The chain is built from TRBV3-1 and TRBJ2-7; D might be TRBD2 (6 bases). The CDR3 bases are TGTGCCAGCAGCCAACCCGGGAGCTCCTACGAGCAGTACTTC. It yields the protein CASSQPGSSYEQYF.